This T cell receptor (beta chain) was sequenced during a study of blood T cells in healthy people across ages. This CDR3 spans 14 amino acids. Germline V gene data show CDR1 as MGHRA and CDR2 as YSYEKL. Using a J-beta primer mix together with a sample-barcoded 5' primer, a second PCR was run for about 6 to 11 cycles. TCRdb ran MiXCR on the 5' RACE reads and lists one entry per CDR3 protein. The sample shows about 640,000 distinct CDR3 sequences, around three fifths of them seen only once. Per-sample yields of isolated PBMCs were at least 6 million. V usage is TRBV4-1 and J usage is TRBJ2-7, with D possibly TRBD1 on 5 matching bases. Matching the DNA end better, TRBJ2-1 makes the J call doubtful. This clonotype originated in a man between 60 and 70 years old in good health. The sequenced material came from blood. In DNA, the CDR3 is TGCGCCAGCAGCCAAGAAGGGGACTACAATGAGCAGTTCTTC. Translated, it gives CASSQEGDYNEQFF.